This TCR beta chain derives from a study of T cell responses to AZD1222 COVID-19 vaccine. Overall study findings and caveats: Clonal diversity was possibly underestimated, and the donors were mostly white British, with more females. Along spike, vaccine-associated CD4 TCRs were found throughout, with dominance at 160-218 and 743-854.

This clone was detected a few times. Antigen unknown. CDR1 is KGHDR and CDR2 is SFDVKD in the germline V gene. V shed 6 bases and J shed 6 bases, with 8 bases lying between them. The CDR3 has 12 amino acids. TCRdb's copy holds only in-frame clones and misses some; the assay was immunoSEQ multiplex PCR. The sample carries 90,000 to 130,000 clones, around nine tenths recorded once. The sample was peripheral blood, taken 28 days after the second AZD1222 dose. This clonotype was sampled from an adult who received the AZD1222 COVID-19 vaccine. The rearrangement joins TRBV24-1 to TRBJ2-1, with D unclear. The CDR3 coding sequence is TGTGCCACCAGTCCTTCCGGCAATGAGCAGTTCTTC. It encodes CATSPSGNEQFF.